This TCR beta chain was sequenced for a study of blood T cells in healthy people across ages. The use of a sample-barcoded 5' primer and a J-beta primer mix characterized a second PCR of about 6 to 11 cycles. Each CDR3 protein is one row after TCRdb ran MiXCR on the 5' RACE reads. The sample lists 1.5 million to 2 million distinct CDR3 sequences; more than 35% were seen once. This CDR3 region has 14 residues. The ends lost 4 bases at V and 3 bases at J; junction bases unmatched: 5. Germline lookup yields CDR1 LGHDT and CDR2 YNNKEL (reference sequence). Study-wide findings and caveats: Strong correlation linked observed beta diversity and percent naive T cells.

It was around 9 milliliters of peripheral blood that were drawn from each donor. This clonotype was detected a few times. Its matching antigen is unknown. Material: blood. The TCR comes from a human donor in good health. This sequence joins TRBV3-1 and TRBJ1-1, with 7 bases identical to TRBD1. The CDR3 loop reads CASSRLDRDTEAFF. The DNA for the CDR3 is TGTGCCAGCAGCCGATTAGACAGGGACACTGAAGCTTTCTTT.